The next 5 T cell receptor beta chains were all read from a single sample in a study of cytomegalovirus exposure and HLA in healthy donors. In the PCR, 60 Vbeta and 13 Jbeta primers were used. The method was immunoSEQ multiplex PCR; TCRdb's version includes in-frame clones alone and lacks a portion of them. Among tens of thousands of clones listed, about four fifths were seen once. Sequenced sample: PBMCs. The receptors were sampled from a man aged 18-30 years in good health and CMV-seronegative.

The V and J genes are TRBV12-5 and TRBJ1-4; tentatively, D is TRBD1 (6 bases). The V end was cut by 0 bases, the J end by 10 bases, with 15 bases between. The CDR3 spans 15 residues. The germline V gene has CDR1 LGHNT and CDR2 FRNRAP. This CDR3 is CASGLVMAGVGKLFF. The CDR3 DNA is TGTGCTAGTGGTTTGGTAATGGCAGGGGTTGGAAAACTGTTTTTT.

The sample holds a few counts of this clone. The chain recombines TRBV5-1 with TRBJ2-6; D is unresolved. The CDR3 spans 12 residues. V dropped 7 bases and J dropped 0 bases, with 2 bases sitting between them. Germline assignment: CDR1 SGHRS and CDR2 YFSETQ. The CDR3 protein is CASYSGANVLTF. The CDR3 DNA reads TGCGCCAGCTACTCTGGGGCCAACGTCCTGACTTTC.

The chain joins TRBV5-4 to TRBJ2-7, with 11 bases aligning to TRBD2. Germline lookup yields CDR1 SGHNT and CDR2 YYREEE (reference sequence). The V segment lost 1 base and the J segment 0 bases; nucleotides outside the gene matches: 12. The CDR3 has 19 amino acids. The CDR3 bases are TGTGCCAGCAGCTTGTCGGGTAGGACTAGCGGGTTAACCTCCTACGAGCAGTACTTC. Translation gives CASSLSGRTSGLTSYEQYF.

The gene calls are TRBV5-4 and TRBJ2-7, with TRBD1 matching 8 bases. The CDR3 loop spans 14 amino acids. Trimming at V came to 3 bases and at J to 4 bases, leaving 6 bases not matched to a gene. Germline V gene sequence: CDR1 SGHNT, CDR2 YYREEE (reference sequence). CDR3: CASSSGQGLYEQYF. In nucleotides, the CDR3 is TGTGCCAGCAGCTCCGGACAGGGCCTATACGAGCAGTACTTC.

The chain recombines TRBV9 with TRBJ1-2; 8 bases align to TRBD1. The trim removed 3 bases at V and 4 bases at J, leaving 5 bases unmatched. The CDR3 extends over 14 amino acids. Germline V gene lookup returns CDR1 SGDLS and CDR2 YYNGEE. The CDR3 nucleotides read TGTGCCAGCAGCGCAGGAGACAGGGGCTATGGCTACACCTTC. It yields the protein CASSAGDRGYGYTF.